This T cell receptor (beta chain) was documented in a study of shared clonotypes between healthy human individuals. Germline assignment: CDR1 LGHNA and CDR2 YSLEER. Trimming took 0 bases from V and 9 from J, leaving 14 bases between them. This CDR3 spans 14 amino acids. As defined, naive CD8 cells were CD45RO-negative and positively selected for CCR7, with terminally differentiated effector memory CD45RA+ cells excluded. Some clones are missing from TCRdb's copy, which holds only in-frame ones; the method was immunoSEQ multiplex PCR. The table has some 1,900,000 clones, around 96% seen once; the top ten hold more than 0.95%.

Source material: naive CD8+ T cells sorted from blood. This receptor was taken from a man younger than 35 in good health. This chain joins TRBV4-3 and TRBJ2-5; D is unclear. CDR3: CASSQDNLAGSQYF. The CDR3 coding sequence is TGCGCCAGCAGCCAAGATAATCTGGCCGGGTCCCAGTACTTC.